This TCR beta chain stems from a study of T cell changes during pregnancy in multiple sclerosis. From germline, CDR1 is SEHNR and CDR2 FQNEAQ (reference sequence). V lost 2 bases and J lost 4; bases outside the gene matches: 3. The CDR3 extends over 14 amino acids. Repertoires were generated with immunoSEQ multiplex PCR, while TCRdb's copy carries only in-frame clones and drops some. The data show some 95,000 clones, with over 80% seen just once and 2% to 3% held by the top ten. The chain employs TRBV7-9 and TRBJ2-7, with 9 positions matching TRBD2. The TCR was taken from a female donor with multiple sclerosis, enrolled in a pregnancy study. The material was peripheral blood, obtained in the first trimester of pregnancy. The CDR3, as DNA: TGTGCCAGCAGCTTACTAGCGGGACCGTACGAGCAGTACTTC. It codes for CASSLLAGPYEQYF.